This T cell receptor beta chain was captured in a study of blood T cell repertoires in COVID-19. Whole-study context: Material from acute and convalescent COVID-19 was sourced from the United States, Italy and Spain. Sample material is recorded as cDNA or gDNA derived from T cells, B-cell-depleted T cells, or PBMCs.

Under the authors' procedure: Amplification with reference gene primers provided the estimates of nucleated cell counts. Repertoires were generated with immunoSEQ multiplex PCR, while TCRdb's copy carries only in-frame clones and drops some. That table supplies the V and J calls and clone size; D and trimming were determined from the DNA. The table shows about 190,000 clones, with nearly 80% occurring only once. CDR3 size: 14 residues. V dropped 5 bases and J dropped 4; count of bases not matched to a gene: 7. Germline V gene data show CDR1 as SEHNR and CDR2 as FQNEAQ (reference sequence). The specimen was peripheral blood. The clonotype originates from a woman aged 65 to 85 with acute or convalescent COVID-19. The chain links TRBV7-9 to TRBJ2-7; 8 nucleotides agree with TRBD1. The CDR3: CASSIGQGGYEQYF. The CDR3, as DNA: TGTGCCAGCAGCATTGGACAGGGTGGGTACGAGCAGTACTTC. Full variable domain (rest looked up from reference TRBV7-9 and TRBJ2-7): DTGVSQNPRHKITKRGQNVTFRCDPISEHNRLYWYRQTLGQGPEFLTYFQNEAQLEKSRLLSDRFSAERPKGSFSTLEIQRTEQGDSAMYLCASSIGQGGYEQYFGPGTRLTVT.